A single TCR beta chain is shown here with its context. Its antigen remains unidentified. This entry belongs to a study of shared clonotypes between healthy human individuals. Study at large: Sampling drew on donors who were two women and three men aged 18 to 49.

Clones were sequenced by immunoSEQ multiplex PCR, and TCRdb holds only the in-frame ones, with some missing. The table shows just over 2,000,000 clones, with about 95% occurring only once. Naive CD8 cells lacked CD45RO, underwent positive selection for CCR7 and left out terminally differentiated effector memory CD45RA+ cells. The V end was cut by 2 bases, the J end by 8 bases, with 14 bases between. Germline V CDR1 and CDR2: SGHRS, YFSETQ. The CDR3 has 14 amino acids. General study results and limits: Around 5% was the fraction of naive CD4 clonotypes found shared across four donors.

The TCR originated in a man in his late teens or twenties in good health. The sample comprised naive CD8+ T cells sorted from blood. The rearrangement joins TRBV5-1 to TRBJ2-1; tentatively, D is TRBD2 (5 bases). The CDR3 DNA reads TGCGCCAGCAGCTTCGAGGGCCACCAGGATGAGCAGTTCTTC. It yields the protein CASSFEGHQDEQFF.